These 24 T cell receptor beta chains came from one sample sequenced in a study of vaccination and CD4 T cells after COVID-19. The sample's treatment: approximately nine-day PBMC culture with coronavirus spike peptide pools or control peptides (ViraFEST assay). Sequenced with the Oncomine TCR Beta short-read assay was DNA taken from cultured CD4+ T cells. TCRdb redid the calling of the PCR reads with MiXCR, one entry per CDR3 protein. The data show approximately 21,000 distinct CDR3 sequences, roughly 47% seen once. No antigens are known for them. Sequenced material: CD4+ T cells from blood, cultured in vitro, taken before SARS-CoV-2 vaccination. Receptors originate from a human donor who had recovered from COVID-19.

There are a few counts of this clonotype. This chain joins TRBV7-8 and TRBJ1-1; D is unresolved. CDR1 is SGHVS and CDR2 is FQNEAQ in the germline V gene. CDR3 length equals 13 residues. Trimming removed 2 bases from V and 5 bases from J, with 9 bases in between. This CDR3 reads CASSLMAGTEAFF. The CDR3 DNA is TGTGCCAGCAGCTTAATGGCCGGGACTGAAGCTTTCTTT.

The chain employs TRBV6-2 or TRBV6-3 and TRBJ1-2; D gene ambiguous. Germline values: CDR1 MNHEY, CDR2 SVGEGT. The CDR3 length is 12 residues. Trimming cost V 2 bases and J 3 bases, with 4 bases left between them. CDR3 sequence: CASSYRDYGYTF. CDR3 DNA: TGTGCCAGCAGTTACCGTGACTATGGCTACACCTTC.

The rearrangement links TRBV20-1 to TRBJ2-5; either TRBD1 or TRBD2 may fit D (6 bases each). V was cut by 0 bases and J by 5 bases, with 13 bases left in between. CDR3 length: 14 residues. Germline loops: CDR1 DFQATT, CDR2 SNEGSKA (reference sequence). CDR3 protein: CSAREGVGGETQYF. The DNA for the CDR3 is TGCAGTGCTAGAGAAGGGGTAGGGGGGGAGACCCAGTACTTC.

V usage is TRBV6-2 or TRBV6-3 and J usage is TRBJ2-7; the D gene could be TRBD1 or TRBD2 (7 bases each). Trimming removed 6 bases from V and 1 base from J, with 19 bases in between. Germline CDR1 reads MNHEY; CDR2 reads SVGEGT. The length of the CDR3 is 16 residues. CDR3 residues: CASSQRGLAVSYEQYF. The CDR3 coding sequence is TGTGCCAGCAGCCAAAGGGGGCTAGCGGTATCCTACGAGCAGTACTTC.

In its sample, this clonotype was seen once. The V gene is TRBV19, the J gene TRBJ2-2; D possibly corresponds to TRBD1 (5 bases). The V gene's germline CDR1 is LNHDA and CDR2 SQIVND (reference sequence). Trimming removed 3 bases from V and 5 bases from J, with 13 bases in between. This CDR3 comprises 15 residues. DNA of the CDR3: TGTGCCAGTAGTATTTTCAGGGCCGGTACCGGGGAGCTGTTTTTT. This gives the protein CASSIFRAGTGELFF.

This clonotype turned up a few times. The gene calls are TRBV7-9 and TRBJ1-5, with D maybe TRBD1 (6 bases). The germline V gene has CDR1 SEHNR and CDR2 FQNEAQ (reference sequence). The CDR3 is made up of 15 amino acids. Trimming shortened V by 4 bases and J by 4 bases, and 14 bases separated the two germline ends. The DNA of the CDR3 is TGTGCCAGCAGCTCAGAAGGACAGATAAATCAGCCCCAGCATTTT. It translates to CASSSEGQINQPQHF.

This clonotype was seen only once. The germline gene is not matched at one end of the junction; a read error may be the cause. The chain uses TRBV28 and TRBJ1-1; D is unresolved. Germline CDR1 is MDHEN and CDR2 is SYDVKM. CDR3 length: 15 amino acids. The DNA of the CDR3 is TGTGCCAGCAGTCTTTTATGGATGGGGAACTCCGGGGAGTCTTTT. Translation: CASSLLWMGNSGESF.

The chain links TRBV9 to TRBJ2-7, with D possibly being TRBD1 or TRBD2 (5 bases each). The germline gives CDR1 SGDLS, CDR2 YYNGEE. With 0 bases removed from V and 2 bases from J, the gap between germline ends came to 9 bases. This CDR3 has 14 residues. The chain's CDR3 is CASSVAGPPYEQYF. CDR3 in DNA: TGTGCCAGCAGCGTAGCGGGGCCTCCCTACGAGCAGTACTTC.

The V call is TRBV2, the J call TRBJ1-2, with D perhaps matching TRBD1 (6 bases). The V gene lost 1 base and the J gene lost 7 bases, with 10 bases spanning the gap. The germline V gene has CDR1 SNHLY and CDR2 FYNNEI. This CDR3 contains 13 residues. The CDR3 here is CASSEGRGSGYTF. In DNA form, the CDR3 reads TGTGCCAGCAGTGAAGGGAGGGGGAGTGGCTACACCTTC.

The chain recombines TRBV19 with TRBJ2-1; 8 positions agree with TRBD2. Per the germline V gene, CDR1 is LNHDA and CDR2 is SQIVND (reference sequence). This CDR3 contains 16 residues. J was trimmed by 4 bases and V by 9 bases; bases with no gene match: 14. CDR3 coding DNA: TGTGCCAGCAGCCAAGTTGGCGGGGGGTCTTACAATGAGCAGTTCTTC. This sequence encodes CASSQVGGGSYNEQFF.

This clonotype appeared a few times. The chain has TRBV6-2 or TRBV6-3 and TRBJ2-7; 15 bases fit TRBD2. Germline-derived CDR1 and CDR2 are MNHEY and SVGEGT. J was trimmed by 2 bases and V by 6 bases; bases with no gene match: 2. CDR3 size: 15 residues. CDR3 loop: CASRRTSGGAYEQYF. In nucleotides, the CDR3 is TGTGCCAGCAGACGGACTAGCGGGGGGGCCTACGAGCAGTACTTC.

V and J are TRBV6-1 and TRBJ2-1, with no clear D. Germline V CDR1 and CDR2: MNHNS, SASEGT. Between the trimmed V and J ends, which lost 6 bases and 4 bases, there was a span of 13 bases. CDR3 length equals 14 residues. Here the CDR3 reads CASRAFNKYNEQFF. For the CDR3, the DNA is TGTGCCAGCAGAGCCTTTAACAAGTACAATGAGCAGTTCTTC.

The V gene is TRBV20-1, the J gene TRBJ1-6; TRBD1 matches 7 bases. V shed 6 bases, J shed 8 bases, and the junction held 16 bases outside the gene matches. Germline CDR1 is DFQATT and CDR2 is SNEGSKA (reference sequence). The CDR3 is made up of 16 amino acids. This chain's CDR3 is CSAGGQAAFRDSPLHF. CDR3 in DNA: TGCAGTGCGGGAGGACAGGCTGCGTTTAGAGATTCACCCCTCCACTTT.

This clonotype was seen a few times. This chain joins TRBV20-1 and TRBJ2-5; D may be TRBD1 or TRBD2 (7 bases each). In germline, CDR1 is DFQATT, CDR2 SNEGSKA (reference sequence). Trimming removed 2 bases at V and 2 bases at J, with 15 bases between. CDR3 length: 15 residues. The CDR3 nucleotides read TGCAGTGCTAGACTCCAGGGGGGGGGACAAGAGACCCAGTACTTC. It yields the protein CSARLQGGGQETQYF.

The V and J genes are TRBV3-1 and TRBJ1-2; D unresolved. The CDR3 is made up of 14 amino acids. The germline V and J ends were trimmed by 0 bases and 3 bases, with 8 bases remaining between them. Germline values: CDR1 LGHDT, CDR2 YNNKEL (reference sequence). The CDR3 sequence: CASSQEAGYYGYTF. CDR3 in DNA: TGTGCCAGCAGCCAAGAGGCAGGATACTATGGCTACACCTTC.

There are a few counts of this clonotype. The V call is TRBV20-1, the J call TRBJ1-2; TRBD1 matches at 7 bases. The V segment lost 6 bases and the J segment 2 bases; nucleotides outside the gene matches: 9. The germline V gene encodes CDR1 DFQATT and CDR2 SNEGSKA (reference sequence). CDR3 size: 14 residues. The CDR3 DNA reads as TGCAGTGCACGGGACAGAAGCAGGAACTATGGCTACACCTTC. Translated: CSARDRSRNYGYTF.

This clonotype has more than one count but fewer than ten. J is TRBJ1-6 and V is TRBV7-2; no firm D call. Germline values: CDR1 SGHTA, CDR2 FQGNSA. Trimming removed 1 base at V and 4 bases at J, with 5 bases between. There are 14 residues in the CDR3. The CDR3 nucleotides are TGTGCCAGCAGCTTAGAGGGTTATAATTCACCCCTCCACTTT. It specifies CASSLEGYNSPLHF.

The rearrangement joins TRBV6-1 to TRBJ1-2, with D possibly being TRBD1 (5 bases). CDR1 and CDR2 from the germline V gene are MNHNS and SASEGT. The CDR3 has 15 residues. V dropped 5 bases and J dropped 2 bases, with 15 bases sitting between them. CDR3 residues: CASSNQGSGNYGYTF. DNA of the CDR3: TGTGCCAGCAGTAATCAAGGGTCAGGGAACTATGGCTACACCTTC.

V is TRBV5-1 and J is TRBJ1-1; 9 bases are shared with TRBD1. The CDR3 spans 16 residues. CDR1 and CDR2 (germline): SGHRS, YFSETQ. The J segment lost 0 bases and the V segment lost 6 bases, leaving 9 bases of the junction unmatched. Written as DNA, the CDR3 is TGCGCCAGCACACTTGACAGGGGGTTAATGAACACTGAAGCTTTCTTT. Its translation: CASTLDRGLMNTEAFF.

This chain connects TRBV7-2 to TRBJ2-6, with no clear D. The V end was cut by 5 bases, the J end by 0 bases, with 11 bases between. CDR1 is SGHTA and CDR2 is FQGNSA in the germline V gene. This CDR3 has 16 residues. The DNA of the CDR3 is TGTGCCAGCAGCCCACAACTCCTCTCTGGGGCCAACGTCCTGACTTTC. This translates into CASSPQLLSGANVLTF.

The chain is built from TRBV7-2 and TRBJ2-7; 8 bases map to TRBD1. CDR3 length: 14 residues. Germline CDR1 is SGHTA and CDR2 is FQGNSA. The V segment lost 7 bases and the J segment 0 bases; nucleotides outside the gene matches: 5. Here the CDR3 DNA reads TGTGCCAGCACCCCGACAGGGGCCTCCTACGAGCAGTACTTC. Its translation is CASTPTGASYEQYF.

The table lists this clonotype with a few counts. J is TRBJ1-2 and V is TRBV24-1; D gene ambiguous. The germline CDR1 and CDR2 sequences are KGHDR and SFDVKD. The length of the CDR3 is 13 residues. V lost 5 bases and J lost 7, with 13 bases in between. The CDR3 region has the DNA TGTGCCACCAGTGTCGACCAGGCGCGTGGCTACACCTTC. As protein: CATSVDQARGYTF.

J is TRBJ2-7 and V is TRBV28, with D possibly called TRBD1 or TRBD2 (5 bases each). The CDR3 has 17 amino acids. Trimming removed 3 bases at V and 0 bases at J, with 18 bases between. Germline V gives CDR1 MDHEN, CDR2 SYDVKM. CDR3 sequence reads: CASSFYRGRGGSYEQYF. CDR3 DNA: TGTGCCAGCAGTTTTTACCGGGGTAGGGGCGGCTCCTACGAGCAGTACTTC.

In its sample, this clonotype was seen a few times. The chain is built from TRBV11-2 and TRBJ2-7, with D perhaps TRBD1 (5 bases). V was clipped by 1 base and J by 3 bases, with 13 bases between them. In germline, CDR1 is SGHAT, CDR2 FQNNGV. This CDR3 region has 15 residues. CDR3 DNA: TGTGCCAGCAGCTTAGTGGTGGGCAGGGACTACGAGCAGTACTTC. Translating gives CASSLVVGRDYEQYF.